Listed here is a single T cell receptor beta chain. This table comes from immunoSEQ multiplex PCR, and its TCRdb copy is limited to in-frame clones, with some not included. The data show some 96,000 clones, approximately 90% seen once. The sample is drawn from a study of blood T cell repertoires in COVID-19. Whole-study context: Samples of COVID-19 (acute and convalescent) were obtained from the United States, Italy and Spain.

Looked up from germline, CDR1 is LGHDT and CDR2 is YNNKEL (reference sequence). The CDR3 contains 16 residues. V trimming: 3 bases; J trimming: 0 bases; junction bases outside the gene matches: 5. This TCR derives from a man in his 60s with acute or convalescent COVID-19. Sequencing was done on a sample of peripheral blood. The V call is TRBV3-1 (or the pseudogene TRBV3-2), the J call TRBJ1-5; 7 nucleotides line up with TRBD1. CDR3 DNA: TGTGCCAGCAGCCACGGGACAGCTTATAGCAATCAGCCCCAGCATTTT. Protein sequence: CASSHGTAYSNQPQHF.